Listed here are 18 T cell receptor beta chains from one sample, sequenced in a study of Graves' ophthalmopathy and Graves' hyperthyroidism. Amplification of TCR beta CDR3 regions used RNA transcripts. An initial RT-PCR round employing HTBI primers preceded a second-round multiplex PCR. TCRdb passed the multiplex PCR reads through MiXCR, listing each CDR3 protein once. The data contain about 390,000 distinct CDR3 sequences, just over 15% of them singletons. Sequenced: peripheral blood. These receptors all stem from a woman between 18 and 29 years old with stable Graves' hyperthyroidism.

This clonotype has a count of ten or more. The chain combines TRBV7-2 with TRBJ1-1; perhaps TRBD1 as D (5 bases). Germline CDR1 and CDR2: SGHTA and FQGNSA. The length of the CDR3 is 19 residues. V lost 1 base to trimming and J lost 0 bases, with 21 bases between them. The CDR3 DNA reads TGTGCCAGCAGCTTAGGACGGAGAAGCTCCTTAGGGGTGAACACTGAAGCTTTCTTT. Encoded protein: CASSLGRRSSLGVNTEAFF. The full variable domain, rest sourced from reference TRBV7-2 and TRBJ1-1, is GAGVSQSPSNKVTEKGKDVELRCDPISGHTALYWYRQSLGQGLEFLIYFQGNSAPDKSGLPSDRFSAERTGGSVSTLTIQRTQQEDSAVYLCASSLGRRSSLGVNTEAFFGQGTRLTVV.

Many counts were recorded for this clonotype. This rearrangement joins TRBV7-9 to TRBJ1-5; the D gene is possibly TRBD1 (5 bases). The CDR3 covers 15 residues. The ends were cut back, 5 bases at V and 0 bases at J, with 11 bases in the middle. Germline CDR1 reads SEHNR; CDR2 reads FQNEAQ (reference sequence). The CDR3 DNA reads as TGTGCCAGCAGCCGGGACGGAACTAGCAATCAGCCCCAGCATTTT. Its translation is CASSRDGTSNQPQHF.

This clonotype occurred a few times. This sequence joins TRBV11-2 and TRBJ1-1; 12 bases are a match to TRBD1. The germline V gene has CDR1 SGHAT and CDR2 FQNNGV. CDR3 size: 17 residues. After removal of 4 bases from V and 0 bases from J, the junction contained 6 bases not matched to a gene. This CDR3 reads CASSSGQGATVNTEAFF. CDR3 nucleotides: TGTGCCAGCAGCTCGGGACAGGGGGCAACCGTGAACACTGAAGCTTTCTTT.

The sample holds many counts of this clonotype. The V call is TRBV10-3, the J call TRBJ2-7; TRBD1 aligns across 11 bases. V dropped 6 bases and J dropped 6; count of bases not matched to a gene: 10. Germline V gives CDR1 ENHRY, CDR2 SYGVKD. This CDR3 is built from 15 residues. The CDR3 bases are TGTGCCATCAGCCGAGAGGGACAGGGGGTTCCCGAGCAGTACTTC. Its translation is CAISREGQGVPEQYF.

This clonotype was observed many times. CDR3 protein: CASSPKTGRNQPQHF. CDR3 coding DNA: TGTGCCAGCAGCCCCAAGACAGGGAGGAATCAGCCCCAGCATTTT. V and J are TRBV5-6 and TRBJ1-5; 7 bases match TRBD1. V was pared by 4 bases and J by 4 bases, with 8 bases of the junction left unmatched. The germline V gene has CDR1 SGHDT and CDR2 YYEEEE. The CDR3 runs 15 residues. Together with reference TRBV5-6 and TRBJ1-5, the CDR3 gives the full variable domain: DAGVTQSPTHLIKTRGQQVTLRCSPKSGHDTVSWYQQALGQGPQFIFQYYEEEERQRGNFPDRFSGHQFPNYSSELNVNALLLGDSALYLCASSPKTGRNQPQHFGDGTRLSIL.

This clonotype was detected ten times or more. The chain combines TRBV15 with TRBJ1-1, with a weak D call TRBD1 (6 bases). CDR1 LNHNV and CDR2 YYDKDF come from the germline V gene (reference sequence). V was clipped by 4 bases and J by 5 bases, with 11 bases between them. The CDR3 contains 13 residues. The DNA of the CDR3 is TGTGCCACCAGCAAACCAGGGGTGACTGAAGCTTTCTTT. Its protein product is CATSKPGVTEAFF.

Many counts were recorded for this clonotype. The V gene is TRBV12-3 or TRBV12-4, the J gene TRBJ1-5; D remains ambiguous. This CDR3 comprises 15 residues. Trimming cost V 0 bases and J 6 bases, with 12 bases left between them. The CDR3 DNA follows: TGTGCCAGCAGTTTAGCGCGGAGGGTCGGTCAGCCCCAGCATTTT. Its protein product is CASSLARRVGQPQHF.

This clonotype was detected ten times or more. Mismatch with germline at one junction end may stem from a read error. The CDR3 DNA reads as TGTGCCAGCAGTTCCTCGATGGGGGGACAGATATATGGCTGCACCTTC. It yields the protein CASSSSMGGQIYGCTF. The gene calls are TRBV12-3 or TRBV12-4 and TRBJ1-2, with 7 bases lining up with TRBD1. CDR3 length: 16 residues.

This clonotype was counted only a few times. The chain is built from TRBV4-1 and TRBJ1-2; 8 bases align to TRBD1. In germline, CDR1 is MGHRA, CDR2 YSYEKL. The CDR3 consists of 17 residues. With 1 base clipped from V and 0 bases from J, the junction kept 7 bases outside the gene matches. CDR3 sequence (DNA): TGCGCCAGCAGCCAAGCTCTCAGGGGGCAGACTAACTATGGCTACACCTTC. This gives the protein CASSQALRGQTNYGYTF.

This clonotype was observed many times. The chain uses TRBV19 and TRBJ2-7; D is undetermined. Trimming removed 8 bases at V and 4 bases at J, with 15 bases between. The CDR3 loop spans 13 amino acids. The germline V gene has CDR1 LNHDA and CDR2 SQIVND (reference sequence). The CDR3, as DNA: TGTGCCAGTGGACGGCAATCTGGTTACGAGCAGTACTTC. Encoded protein: CASGRQSGYEQYF.

There are many counts of this clonotype. V and J are TRBV12-5 and TRBJ1-2, with D unresolved. The germline V and J ends were trimmed by 0 bases and 8 bases, with 22 bases remaining between them. The germline gives CDR1 LGHNT, CDR2 FRNRAP. The CDR3 extends over 17 amino acids. As DNA, the CDR3 is TGTGCTAGTGGTTTGGTACGTTTGGGAAGAGGCCTGCGCGGCTACACCTTC. Protein product: CASGLVRLGRGLRGYTF. Looking up the rest from reference TRBV12-5 and TRBJ1-2 gives the full variable domain: DARVTQTPRHKVTEMGQEVTMRCQPILGHNTVFWYRQTMMQGLELLAYFRNRAPLDDSGMPKDRFSAEMPDATLATLKIQPSEPRDSAVYFCASGLVRLGRGLRGYTFGSGTRLTVV.

This clonotype was seen many times. J is TRBJ2-7 and V is TRBV12-3 or TRBV12-4, with D uncertain. V shed 6 bases and J shed 3 bases, with 15 bases lying between them. CDR3 length: 14 amino acids. CDR3 in amino acids: CASSPPAVIYEQYF. The CDR3 DNA follows: TGTGCCAGCAGCCCCCCGGCGGTTATCTACGAGCAGTACTTC.

This clonotype was detected many times. This rearrangement joins TRBV10-3 to TRBJ1-3; D not resolved. The V and J ends lost 10 bases and 4 bases respectively, with 5 bases between them. This CDR3 has 10 amino acids. The germline gives CDR1 ENHRY, CDR2 SYGVKD. CDR3 in DNA: TGTGCCAGCGTCGGAAACACCATATATTTT. This codes for CASVGNTIYF.

This clonotype came up a few times. This chain links TRBV5-6 with TRBJ1-5; D possibly corresponds to TRBD1 (5 bases). Trimming removed 2 bases from V and 3 bases from J, with 12 bases in between. Per germline, CDR1 SGHDT and CDR2 YYEEEE. CDR3 size: 15 residues. This CDR3 is CASSFLGDPNQPQHF. CDR3 nucleotides: TGTGCCAGCAGCTTCTTGGGGGACCCCAATCAGCCCCAGCATTTT.

The chain recombines TRBV9 with TRBJ1-6; 9 bases fit TRBD1. J lost 7 bases, V lost 3 bases, and 11 bases had no gene match. The CDR3 consists of 17 residues. Germline assignment: CDR1 SGDLS and CDR2 YYNGEE. The CDR3 DNA reads as TGTGCCAGCAGCGAACTGCCGGGACAGGGATCAAATTCACCCCTCCACTTT. It codes for CASSELPGQGSNSPLHF.

This chain links TRBV3-1 with TRBJ2-5; TRBD1 matches at 9 bases. In germline, CDR1 is LGHDT, CDR2 YNNKEL (reference sequence). The CDR3 totals 15 residues. The V gene end was trimmed by 0 bases and the J gene end by 5 bases; junction bases not matched to a gene: 4. This chain's CDR3 is CASSQDTGGGETQYF. The CDR3 coding sequence is TGTGCCAGCAGCCAAGACACAGGGGGCGGGGAGACCCAGTACTTC.

Ten or more counts support this clonotype. The rearrangement uses TRBV12-3 or TRBV12-4 and TRBJ1-2; D unresolved. The CDR3 is made up of 15 amino acids. V shed 11 bases and J shed 2 bases, with 21 bases lying between them. The CDR3 reads CAGTPYRKGNYGYTF. The CDR3 DNA sequence: TGTGCCGGCACTCCTTATCGTAAAGGAAACTATGGCTACACCTTC.

This clonotype occurred many times. The chain couples TRBV7-2 to TRBJ1-2; D unclear. The germline V gene has CDR1 SGHTA and CDR2 FQGNSA. The CDR3 loop spans 15 amino acids. V lost 1 base to trimming and J lost 7 bases, with 16 bases between them. In DNA form, the CDR3 reads TGTGCCAGCAGCTTAGGGGTCTCCTCCGCAGGTGGCTACACCTTC. Protein: CASSLGVSSAGGYTF.